Each of the 32 T cell receptor beta chains below was sequenced from the same sample in a study of cytomegalovirus exposure and HLA in healthy donors. The protocol was immunoSEQ multiplex PCR, while the TCRdb copy is restricted to in-frame clones and leaves out a portion. The repertoire consists of 200,000 to 250,000 clones, with over 70% occurring once and the leading ten covering over 12%. Material for sequencing was PBMCs. These receptors originate from a woman younger than 45 in good health and CMV-seropositive.

V usage is TRBV7-2 and J usage is TRBJ1-2; TRBD1 might be the D (5 bases). The CDR3 contains 14 residues. CDR1 is SGHTA and CDR2 is FQGNSA in the germline V gene. V was pared by 5 bases and J by 0 bases, with 10 bases between. CDR3 residues: CASSPGPPNYGYTF. CDR3 nucleotides: TGTGCCAGCAGCCCAGGGCCTCCTAACTATGGCTACACCTTC.

This chain joins TRBV7-9 and TRBJ2-7, with TRBD1 identical over 8 bases. Trimming at V came to 2 bases and at J to 2 bases, leaving 5 bases not matched to a gene. The germline gives CDR1 SEHNR, CDR2 FQNEAQ (reference sequence). The CDR3 loop spans 15 amino acids. The CDR3, as DNA: TGTGCCAGCAGCTTACGTGCGGACAGGGCCTACGAGCAGTACTTC. Residues: CASSLRADRAYEQYF.

The chain combines TRBV4-2 with TRBJ2-3, with 10 bases matching TRBD2. The CDR3 consists of 16 residues. Germline CDR1 reads LGHNA; CDR2 reads YNFKEQ. The junction had 4 bases not matched to a gene; V was cut back by 2 bases and J by 2 bases. DNA of the CDR3: TGTGCCAGCAGCCAACGGACTAGCGGACCCACAGATACGCAGTATTTT. Its translation is CASSQRTSGPTDTQYF.

The V gene is TRBV11-3, the J gene TRBJ1-1, with D unresolved. Germline V gene lookup returns CDR1 SGHNT and CDR2 YENEEA. The V end was cut by 2 bases, the J end by 2 bases, with 12 bases between. This CDR3 is 15 amino acids long. CDR3 sequence (DNA): TGTGCCAGCAGCTTACATCGGCGAGTCAACACTGAAGCTTTCTTT. Its translation: CASSLHRRVNTEAFF.

This clone has just a few counts. The rearrangement uses TRBV29-1 and TRBJ1-3; no definite D call. This CDR3 contains 12 residues. Trimming took 0 bases from V and 6 from J, leaving 6 bases between them. In germline, CDR1 is SQVTM, CDR2 ANQGSEA. This chain's CDR3 is CSVEDPPNTIYF. The CDR3 region has the DNA TGCAGCGTTGAAGACCCTCCAAACACCATATATTTT.

The genes are TRBV11-2 and TRBJ2-7; perhaps TRBD1 as D (5 bases). This CDR3 is built from 15 residues. V shed 0 bases and J shed 2 bases, with 11 bases lying between them. The germline gives CDR1 SGHAT, CDR2 FQNNGV. This CDR3 reads CASSLEGAGTYEQYF. CDR3 sequence (DNA): TGTGCCAGCAGCTTAGAAGGGGCAGGTACCTACGAGCAGTACTTC. The full variable domain, its missing parts supplied by reference TRBV11-2 and TRBJ2-7, is EAGVAQSPRYKIIEKRQSVAFWCNPISGHATLYWYQQILGQGPKLLIQFQNNGVVDDSQLPKDRFSAERLKGVDSTLKIQPAKLEDSAVYLCASSLEGAGTYEQYFGPGTRLTVT.

The chain carries TRBV5-1 and TRBJ1-5, with a tentative D call TRBD1 (6 bases). The CDR3 runs 15 residues. V was trimmed by 2 bases and J by 0 bases, leaving 9 bases between them. The V gene's germline CDR1 is SGHRS and CDR2 YFSETQ. CDR3 DNA: TGCGCCAGCAGCTTAACAGGGAGTAGCAATCAGCCCCAGCATTTT. Its protein is CASSLTGSSNQPQHF.

As regards this clone: Germline and junction disagree at one end, which may indicate a read error. The chain uses TRBV9 and TRBJ1-1, with D hard to call. From germline, CDR1 is SGDLS and CDR2 YYNGEE. The CDR3 loop spans 13 amino acids. CDR3 bases: TGTGCCAGCAGCGGGGGAGACAACATTGAAGCTTTCTTT. Translating it yields CASSGGDNIEAFF.

The V call is TRBV27, the J call TRBJ1-1; D may be TRBD1 (5 bases). Trimming took 4 bases from V and 1 from J, leaving 7 bases between them. This CDR3 is built from 13 residues. Germline values: CDR1 MNHEY, CDR2 SMNVEV (reference sequence). The DNA for the CDR3 is TGTGCCAGCAGTTATCAGGGGAACACTGAAGCTTTCTTT. Protein sequence: CASSYQGNTEAFF.

Here the CDR3 reads CASSLGGAGEKLFF. CDR3 sequence (DNA): TGTGCCAGCAGCTTAGGAGGGGCTGGTGAAAAACTGTTTTTT. The rearrangement links TRBV11-2 to TRBJ1-4; a possible D gene is TRBD1 (5 bases). V was cut by 1 base and J by 7 bases, with 10 bases left in between. The CDR3 sequence is 14 residues long. CDR1 SGHAT and CDR2 FQNNGV come from the germline V gene.

J is TRBJ2-7 and V is TRBV6-1; 10 nucleotides agree with TRBD2. There are 15 residues in the CDR3. The J segment lost 2 bases and the V segment lost 4 bases, leaving 5 bases of the junction unmatched. Germline V gene data show CDR1 as MNHNS and CDR2 as SASEGT. CDR3 bases: TGTGCCAGCAGTGGGGGACTAGCGTTCGCCTACGAGCAGTACTTC. Residues: CASSGGLAFAYEQYF.

The chain couples TRBV9 to TRBJ1-1; D ambiguous. This CDR3 has 14 amino acids. Deletions cut 0 bases from V and 5 bases from J, with 11 bases between. Germline V gene sequence: CDR1 SGDLS, CDR2 YYNGEE. CDR3 in DNA: TGTGCCAGCAGCGTAGCGGGAGAGGGAACTGAAGCTTTCTTT. This gives the protein CASSVAGEGTEAFF.

The chain recombines TRBV6-5 with TRBJ1-2; D possibly corresponds to TRBD1 (6 bases). CDR1 is MNHEY, CDR2 SVGAGI, per germline. Trimming pared 0 bases from V and 5 bases from J, leaving 16 bases between. The CDR3 loop spans 16 amino acids. CDR3 DNA: TGTGCCAGCAGTTACTCGGGAACAGGGTTGAGTTATGGCTACACCTTC. This gives the protein CASSYSGTGLSYGYTF.

The chain has TRBV7-8 and TRBJ1-4; D remains ambiguous. This CDR3 spans 13 amino acids. V was clipped by 1 base and J by 8 bases, with 8 bases between them. Looked up from germline, CDR1 is SGHVS and CDR2 is FQNEAQ. The CDR3 region is CASSLGLEEKLFF. CDR3 in DNA: TGTGCCAGCAGCTTAGGGTTGGAGGAAAAACTGTTTTTT.

This clone was detected only a few times. The chain couples TRBV20-1 to TRBJ1-2; D is ambiguous. The CDR3 totals 11 residues. V lost 1 base to trimming and J lost 6 bases, with 6 bases between them. CDR1 DFQATT and CDR2 SNEGSKA come from the germline V gene (reference sequence). The CDR3 spells CSARAEDGYTF. The CDR3 coding sequence is TGCAGTGCTAGAGCAGAGGATGGCTACACCTTC.

The J gene is TRBJ2-1, the V gene TRBV27, with 8 bases aligning to TRBD1. V was clipped by 4 bases and J by 4 bases; unmatched bases: 6. CDR3 length equals 15 residues. The V gene's germline CDR1 is MNHEY and CDR2 SMNVEV (reference sequence). DNA for the CDR3: TGTGCCAGCAGTTCGCAGGGGGCTCGGTACAATGAGCAGTTCTTC. Amino acids: CASSSQGARYNEQFF.

The table lists this clone with a few counts. The rearrangement links TRBV30 to TRBJ2-7; tentative D call: TRBD2 (6 bases). CDR3 size: 13 residues. V dropped 1 base and J dropped 2 bases, with 9 bases sitting between them. Germline CDR1 GTSNPN, CDR2 SVGIG (reference sequence). CDR3 in amino acids: CAWSGGETYEQYF. The CDR3 coding sequence is TGTGCCTGGAGTGGCGGGGAAACCTACGAGCAGTACTTC.

The chain uses TRBV30 and TRBJ2-1; maybe TRBD1 (5 bases). V was trimmed by 3 bases and J by 7 bases, leaving 19 bases between them. CDR1 and CDR2 (germline): GTSNPN, SVGIG (reference sequence). The CDR3 sequence is 15 residues long. The CDR3 loop is CAWSVGPTAANEQFF. The CDR3 bases are TGTGCCTGGAGCGTTGGACCGACAGCTGCGAATGAGCAGTTCTTC. The complete variable domain, with remaining parts taken from reference TRBV30 and TRBJ2-1, reads SQTIHQWPATLVQPVGSPLSLECTVEGTSNPNLYWYRQAAGRGLQLLFYSVGIGQISSEVPQNLSASRPQDRQFILSSKKLLLSDSGFYLCAWSVGPTAANEQFFGPGTRLTVL.

This clone has just one count. The V call is TRBV2, the J call TRBJ2-2; a possible D gene is TRBD2 (5 bases). This CDR3 has 15 amino acids. Germline values: CDR1 SNHLY, CDR2 FYNNEI. The germline V and J ends were trimmed by 5 bases and 3 bases, with 13 bases remaining between them. The chain's CDR3 is CASSPVRADTGELFF. CDR3 DNA sequence: TGTGCCAGCAGTCCTGTGAGGGCGGACACCGGGGAGCTGTTTTTT.

The chain has TRBV10-1 and TRBJ1-1; D remains ambiguous. The germline CDR1 and CDR2 sequences are WNHNN and SYGVQD (reference sequence). The CDR3 consists of 13 residues. V shed 6 bases and J shed 5 bases, with 13 bases lying between them. CDR3: CASRGPKGTEAFF. CDR3 DNA: TGCGCCAGCAGGGGCCCCAAGGGAACTGAAGCTTTCTTT.

This clone was detected ten times or more. The chain uses TRBV16 and TRBJ1-4; possible D gene TRBD1, 6 bases. There are 13 residues in the CDR3. Germline CDR1 reads KGHSY; CDR2 reads FQNENV. V lost 4 bases to trimming and J lost 8 bases, with 11 bases between them. CDR3 sequence reads: CASSLMQGEKLFF. The CDR3 region has the DNA TGTGCCAGCAGCCTCATGCAGGGGGAAAAACTGTTTTTT.

V is TRBV30 and J is TRBJ1-4, with 7 bases matching TRBD1. The length of the CDR3 is 15 residues. The V gene's germline CDR1 is GTSNPN and CDR2 SVGIG (reference sequence). V dropped 2 bases and J dropped 4; count of bases not matched to a gene: 7. CDR3 sequence: CAWSKSGGINEKLFF. The CDR3 DNA reads as TGTGCCTGGAGTAAATCAGGGGGGATTAATGAAAAACTGTTTTTT. Together with reference TRBV30 and TRBJ1-4, the CDR3 gives the full variable domain: SQTIHQWPATLVQPVGSPLSLECTVEGTSNPNLYWYRQAAGRGLQLLFYSVGIGQISSEVPQNLSASRPQDRQFILSSKKLLLSDSGFYLCAWSKSGGINEKLFFGSGTQLSVL.

The chain links TRBV29-1 to TRBJ1-3; D remains unclear. V was cut by 6 bases and J by 0 bases, with 12 bases left in between. The CDR3 is 14 amino acids. CDR1 is SQVTM, CDR2 ANQGSEA, per germline. The DNA for the CDR3 is TGCAGCGTAGAGGGAGGGTTCTCTGGAAACACCATATATTTT. Residues: CSVEGGFSGNTIYF.

This sequence joins TRBV6-1 and TRBJ2-1; TRBD2 matches at 7 bases. Trimming took 2 bases from V and 5 from J; bases not matched to a gene: 6. CDR1 MNHNS and CDR2 SASEGT come from the germline V gene. The CDR3 is 15 amino acids. This chain's CDR3 is CASSEWGGKDNEQFF. In nucleotides, the CDR3 is TGTGCCAGCAGTGAATGGGGGGGGAAGGACAATGAGCAGTTCTTC.

Only one count was recorded for this clone. The chain recombines TRBV6-5 with TRBJ2-5, with D tentatively TRBD1 (5 bases). CDR1 is MNHEY and CDR2 is SVGAGI in the germline V gene. There are 13 residues in the CDR3. The germline V and J ends were trimmed by 4 bases and 5 bases, with 11 bases remaining between them. This CDR3 reads CASSFQGRETQYF. For the CDR3, the DNA is TGTGCCAGCAGTTTCCAGGGCCGGGAGACCCAGTACTTC.

The sample holds one count of this clone. The J gene is TRBJ1-5, the V gene TRBV7-9; D not certain. V lost 5 bases, J lost 5 bases, and 7 bases lay in between. There are 12 residues in the CDR3. Germline V gene lookup returns CDR1 SEHNR and CDR2 FQNEAQ (reference sequence). CDR3 residues: CASSGEDQPQHF. CDR3 bases: TGTGCCAGCAGCGGAGAAGATCAGCCCCAGCATTTT.

The chain recombines TRBV27 with TRBJ1-4, with D hard to call. Per the germline V gene, CDR1 is MNHEY and CDR2 is SMNVEV (reference sequence). The CDR3 is 15 amino acids. V lost 8 bases, J lost 7 bases, and 20 bases lay in between. CDR3 sequence reads: CASSHPGPLLEKLFF. The CDR3, as DNA: TGTGCCAGCTCTCATCCTGGGCCGTTGCTTGAAAAACTGTTTTTT. Full variable domain (outside the CDR3, taken from reference TRBV27 and TRBJ1-4): EAQVTQNPRYLITVTGKKLTVTCSQNMNHEYMSWYRQDPGLGLRQIYYSMNVEVTDKGDVPEGYKVSRKEKRNFPLILESPSPNQTSLYFCASSHPGPLLEKLFFGSGTQLSVL.

This sequence joins TRBV7-2 and TRBJ2-1; tentatively, D is TRBD2 (6 bases). The CDR3 has 12 amino acids. Germline V CDR1 and CDR2: SGHTA, FQGNSA. The V and J ends lost 4 bases and 7 bases respectively, with 8 bases between them. The CDR3 bases are TGTGCCAGCAGCTGGGGGGTAAATGAGCAGTTCTTC. Encoded protein: CASSWGVNEQFF.

The chain recombines TRBV6-5 with TRBJ1-1; D is ambiguous. This CDR3 has 13 amino acids. Germline-derived CDR1 and CDR2 are MNHEY and SVGAGI. Trimming shortened V by 10 bases and J by 10 bases, and 22 bases separated the two germline ends. CDR3 in amino acids: CATRGEMGLVAFF. The CDR3 DNA reads TGTGCCACCCGTGGGGAGATGGGTCTGGTAGCTTTCTTT.

The J gene is TRBJ1-3, the V gene TRBV10-3, with D unresolved. The CDR3 length is 14 residues. V was shortened by 10 bases and J by 0 bases, with 13 bases between the two germline ends. Germline CDR1 ENHRY, CDR2 SYGVKD. The CDR3 DNA follows: TGTGCCACTACACCCCCGGGCTCTGGAAACACCATATATTTT. Amino acids: CATTPPGSGNTIYF.

V is TRBV25-1 and J is TRBJ1-2; TRBD1 matches at 10 bases. V lost 7 bases, J lost 4 bases, and 3 bases stayed unmatched. Germline assignment: CDR1 MGHDK and CDR2 SYGVNS. The CDR3 runs to 13 residues. CDR3 sequence reads: CASKRTGGYGYTF. In DNA, the CDR3 is TGTGCCAGCAAAAGGACAGGGGGCTATGGCTACACCTTC.

The chain couples TRBV27 to TRBJ2-7; D not certain. The germline gives CDR1 MNHEY, CDR2 SMNVEV (reference sequence). Trimming stripped 4 bases from V and 1 base from J, with 8 bases between. The CDR3 totals 13 residues. CDR3 in amino acids: CASSWTGSYEQYF. In DNA, the CDR3 is TGTGCCAGCAGTTGGACGGGTTCCTACGAGCAGTACTTC.